The clone carrying this T cell receptor beta chain occurred many times. Its antigen is currently unknown. This sample was taken from a study of T cells in Graves' hyperthyroidism and ophthalmopathy. Findings and limits, study-wide: Most clonotypes expanded in the thyroid (above 0.001) were also present in blood. Stable hyperthyroidism was told apart from ophthalmopathy by a model built on 13 V-J features. The model's output predicted ophthalmopathy at a median of roughly seven months prior to onset.

The CDR3 loop spans 14 amino acids. V was pared by 6 bases and J by 2 bases, with 10 bases between. CDR1 MNHNS and CDR2 SASEGT come from the germline V gene. PBMCs were sourced from more than 7.5 ml fresh peripheral blood. Amplified TCR beta CDR3 regions derived from RNA transcripts. The TCR CDR3 first-round RT-PCR relied on the HTBI primer set. Each CDR3 protein is one row after TCRdb ran MiXCR on the multiplex PCR reads. The repertoire holds approximately 400,000 distinct CDR3 sequences, with approximately 14% as singletons. Sample: blood. The chain combines TRBV6-1 with TRBJ1-4, with D possibly matching TRBD1 (6 bases). The sequence came from a woman aged 25 to 39 with Graves' ophthalmopathy. CDR3 protein: CASSDRKTNEKLFF. In nucleotides, the CDR3 is TGTGCCAGCAGCGACAGGAAGACTAATGAAAAACTGTTTTTT.